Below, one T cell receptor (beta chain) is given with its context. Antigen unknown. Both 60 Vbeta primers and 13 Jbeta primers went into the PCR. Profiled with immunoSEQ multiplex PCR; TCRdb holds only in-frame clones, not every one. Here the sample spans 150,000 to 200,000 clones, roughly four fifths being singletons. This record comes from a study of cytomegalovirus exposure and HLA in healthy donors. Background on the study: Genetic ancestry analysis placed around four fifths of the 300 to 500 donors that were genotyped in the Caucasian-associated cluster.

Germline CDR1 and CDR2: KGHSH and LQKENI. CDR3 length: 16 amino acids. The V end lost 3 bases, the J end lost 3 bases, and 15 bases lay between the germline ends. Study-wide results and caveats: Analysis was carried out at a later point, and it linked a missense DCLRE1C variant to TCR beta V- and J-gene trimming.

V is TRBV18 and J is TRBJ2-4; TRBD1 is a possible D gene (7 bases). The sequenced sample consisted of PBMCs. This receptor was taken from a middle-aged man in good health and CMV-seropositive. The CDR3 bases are TGTGCCAGCTCACCGCGGGGCAGGGGGGACAAAAACATTCAGTACTTC. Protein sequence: CASSPRGRGDKNIQYF.